This T cell receptor (beta chain) was captured by sequencing in a study of blood T cell repertoires in COVID-19. CDR1 is LNHDA and CDR2 is SQIVND in the germline V gene (reference sequence). The germline V and J ends were trimmed by 3 bases and 0 bases, with 12 bases remaining between them. This CDR3 is built from 16 residues. Under the authors' procedure: Estimates of nucleated cell counts were drawn from the amplification of reference gene primers. Clones were sequenced by immunoSEQ multiplex PCR, and TCRdb holds only the in-frame ones, with some missing. V and J calls and clone size are as listed in that table; D and trimming were resolved from the DNA. This table has roughly 230,000 clones, 85% appearing once.

The chain has TRBV19 and TRBJ1-5; a possible D gene is TRBD1 (5 bases). The sequenced material came from peripheral blood. This receptor was obtained from a man in his forties or fifties with acute or convalescent COVID-19. CDR3 nucleotide sequence: TGTGCCAGTAGTATTCCGGGGGGATTTAGCAATCAGCCCCAGCATTTT. It codes for CASSIPGGFSNQPQHF. The full variable domain, with the rest looked up from reference TRBV19 and TRBJ1-5, is DGGITQSPKYLFRKEGQNVTLSCEQNLNHDAMYWYRQDPGQGLRLIYYSQIVNDFQKGDIAEGYSVSREKKESFPLTVTSAQKNPTAFYLCASSIPGGFSNQPQHFGDGTRLSIL.